What follows describes a single T cell receptor (beta chain). The antigen remains unidentified. The sample comes from a study of glioma-infiltrating T cells after dendritic cell vaccination. Study results and caveats: TCR clonality showed no direct relationship with survival.

Using immunoSEQ multiplex PCR, the repertoire was profiled, and TCRdb retains in-frame clones only, with some absent. The table has about 90,000 clones, more than 75% seen once. This receptor was identified in a human donor with glioblastoma. Sample: blood, taken before dendritic cell vaccination.

CDR3 amino acids: CATSRDREPIYYGYTF. The CDR3, as DNA: TGTGCCACCAGCAGAGATAGGGAGCCAATTTACTATGGCTACACCTTC. The chain carries TRBV15 and TRBJ1-2; no reliable D call. Trimming took 0 bases from V and 3 from J, leaving 14 bases between them. Germline V gene lookup returns CDR1 LNHNV and CDR2 YYDKDF (reference sequence). This CDR3 is 16 amino acids long.